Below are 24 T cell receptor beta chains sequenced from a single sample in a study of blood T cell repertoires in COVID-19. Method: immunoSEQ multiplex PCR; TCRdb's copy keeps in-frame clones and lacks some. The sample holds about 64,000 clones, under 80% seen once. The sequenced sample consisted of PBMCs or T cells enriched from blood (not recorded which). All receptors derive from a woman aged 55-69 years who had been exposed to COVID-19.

CDR3: CASGTGIREKLFF. The CDR3 nucleotides are TGTGCCAGCGGGACAGGGATTCGTGAAAAACTGTTTTTT. This chain connects TRBV12-3 or TRBV12-4 to TRBJ1-4, with 9 positions matching TRBD1. After removal of 8 bases from V and 7 bases from J, the junction contained 5 bases not matched to a gene. The CDR3 is 13 residues long.

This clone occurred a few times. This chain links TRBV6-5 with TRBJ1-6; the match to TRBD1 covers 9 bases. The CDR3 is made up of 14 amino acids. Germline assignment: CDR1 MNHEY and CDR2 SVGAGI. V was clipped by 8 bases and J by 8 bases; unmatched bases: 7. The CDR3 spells CASAGQGFHSPLHF. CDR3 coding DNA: TGTGCCAGCGCGGGACAGGGTTTTCATTCACCCCTCCACTTT.

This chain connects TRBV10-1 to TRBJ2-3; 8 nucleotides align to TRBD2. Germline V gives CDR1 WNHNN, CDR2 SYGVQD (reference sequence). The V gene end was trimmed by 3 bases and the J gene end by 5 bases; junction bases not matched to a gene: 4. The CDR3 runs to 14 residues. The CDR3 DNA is TGCGCCAGCAGTGATGCGGGGGGCAAAGATACGCAGTATTTT. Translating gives CASSDAGGKDTQYF.

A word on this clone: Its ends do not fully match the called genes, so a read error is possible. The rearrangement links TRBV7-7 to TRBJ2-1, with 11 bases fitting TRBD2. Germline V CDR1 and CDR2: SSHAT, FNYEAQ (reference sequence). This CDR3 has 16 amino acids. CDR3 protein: CASSLAPLVAGGEQFF. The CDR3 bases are TGTGCTAGCAGCTTAGCCCCTTTAGTAGCGGGGGGGGAGCAGTTCTTC.

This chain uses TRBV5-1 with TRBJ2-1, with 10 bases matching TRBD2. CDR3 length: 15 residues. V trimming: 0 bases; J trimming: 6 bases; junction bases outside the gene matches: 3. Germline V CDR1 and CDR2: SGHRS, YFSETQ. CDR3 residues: CASSLEASGSNEQFF. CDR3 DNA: TGCGCCAGCAGCTTGGAGGCTAGCGGGAGCAATGAGCAGTTCTTC.

This CDR3 is CASSWMGPHQDTQYF. In nucleotides, the CDR3 is TGCGCCAGCAGTTGGATGGGCCCACACCAGGATACGCAGTATTTT. The chain recombines TRBV5-1 with TRBJ2-3; D is unresolved. Deletions cut 5 bases from V and 6 bases from J, with 19 bases between. The length of the CDR3 is 15 residues. CDR1 and CDR2 from the germline V gene are SGHRS and YFSETQ.

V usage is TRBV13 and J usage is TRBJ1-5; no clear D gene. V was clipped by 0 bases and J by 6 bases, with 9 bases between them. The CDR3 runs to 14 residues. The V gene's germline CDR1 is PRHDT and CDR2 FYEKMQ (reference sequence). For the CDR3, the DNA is TGTGCCAGCAGCTTAGGCGCGGGATTTCAGCCCCAGCATTTT. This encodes CASSLGAGFQPQHF.

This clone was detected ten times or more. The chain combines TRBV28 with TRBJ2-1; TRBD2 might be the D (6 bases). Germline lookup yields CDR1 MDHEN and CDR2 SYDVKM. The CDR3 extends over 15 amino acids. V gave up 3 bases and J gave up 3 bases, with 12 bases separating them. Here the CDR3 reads CASSFVTSYYNEQFF. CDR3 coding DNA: TGTGCCAGCAGTTTCGTGACTAGTTACTACAATGAGCAGTTCTTC. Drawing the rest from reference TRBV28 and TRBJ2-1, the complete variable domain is DVKVTQSSRYLVKRTGEKVFLECVQDMDHENMFWYRQDPGLGLRLIYFSYDVKMKEKGDIPEGYSVSREKKERFSLILESASTNQTSMYLCASSFVTSYYNEQFFGPGTRLTVL.

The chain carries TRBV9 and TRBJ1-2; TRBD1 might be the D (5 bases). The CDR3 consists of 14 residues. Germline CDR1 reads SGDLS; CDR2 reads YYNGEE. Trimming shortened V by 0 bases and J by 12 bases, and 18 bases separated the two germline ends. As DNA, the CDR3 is TGTGCCAGCAGCGTAGGTTTACGGCAGGGTGATCACACCTTC. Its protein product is CASSVGLRQGDHTF.

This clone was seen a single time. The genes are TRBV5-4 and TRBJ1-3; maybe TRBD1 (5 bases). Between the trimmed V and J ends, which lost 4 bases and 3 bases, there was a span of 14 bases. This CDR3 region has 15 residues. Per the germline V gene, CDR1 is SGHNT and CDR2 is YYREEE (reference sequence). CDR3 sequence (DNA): TGTGCCAGCAGCCCGGGGGGGACCGTTGGAAACACCATATATTTT. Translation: CASSPGGTVGNTIYF.

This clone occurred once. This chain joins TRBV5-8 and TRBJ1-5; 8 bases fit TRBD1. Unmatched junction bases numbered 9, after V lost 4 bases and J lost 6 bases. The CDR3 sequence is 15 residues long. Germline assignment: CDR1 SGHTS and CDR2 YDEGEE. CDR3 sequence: CASSRVGTGGQPQHF. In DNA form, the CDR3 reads TGTGCCAGCAGCCGGGTGGGGACAGGAGGTCAGCCCCAGCATTTT. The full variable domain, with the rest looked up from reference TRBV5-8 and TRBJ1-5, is EAGVTQSPTHLIKTRGQQATLRCSPISGHTSVYWYQQALGLGLQFLLWYDEGEERNRGNFPPRFSGRQFPNYSSELNVNALELEDSALYLCASSRVGTGGQPQHFGDGTRLSIL.

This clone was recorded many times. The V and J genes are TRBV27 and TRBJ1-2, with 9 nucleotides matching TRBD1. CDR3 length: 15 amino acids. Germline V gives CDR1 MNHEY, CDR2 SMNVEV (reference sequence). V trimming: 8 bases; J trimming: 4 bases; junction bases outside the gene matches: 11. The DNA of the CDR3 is TGTGCCAGCGGACCACAGGGGGCGCATCTCTATGGCTACACCTTC. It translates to CASGPQGAHLYGYTF.

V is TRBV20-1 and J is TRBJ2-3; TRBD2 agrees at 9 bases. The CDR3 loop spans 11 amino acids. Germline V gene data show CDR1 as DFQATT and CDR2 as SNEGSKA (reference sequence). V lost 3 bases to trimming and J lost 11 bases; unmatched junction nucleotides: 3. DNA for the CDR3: TGCAGTGCTAGCAGCGGGGGGTTGCAGTATTTT. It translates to CSASSGGLQYF.

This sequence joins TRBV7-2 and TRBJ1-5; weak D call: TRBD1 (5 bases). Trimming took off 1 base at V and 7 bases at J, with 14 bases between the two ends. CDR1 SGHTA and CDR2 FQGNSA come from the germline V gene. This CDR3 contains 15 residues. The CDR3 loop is CASSLGWGAGQPQHF. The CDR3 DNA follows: TGTGCCAGCAGCTTAGGTTGGGGCGCGGGGCAGCCCCAGCATTTT.

CDR3 in amino acids: CASSVGGGPQETQYF. CDR3 nucleotide sequence: TGTGCCAGCAGCGTAGGTGGGGGCCCCCAAGAGACCCAGTACTTC. The rearrangement links TRBV9 to TRBJ2-5; a weak D match, TRBD1 (6 bases). The CDR3 contains 15 residues. The V and J ends lost 0 bases and 1 base respectively, with 10 bases between them. Germline CDR1 reads SGDLS; CDR2 reads YYNGEE. The whole variable domain, remainder taken from reference TRBV9 and TRBJ2-5, is DSGVTQTPKHLITATGQRVTLRCSPRSGDLSVYWYQQSLDQGLQFLIQYYNGEERAKGNILERFSAQQFPDLHSELNLSSLELGDSALYFCASSVGGGPQETQYFGPGTRLLVL.

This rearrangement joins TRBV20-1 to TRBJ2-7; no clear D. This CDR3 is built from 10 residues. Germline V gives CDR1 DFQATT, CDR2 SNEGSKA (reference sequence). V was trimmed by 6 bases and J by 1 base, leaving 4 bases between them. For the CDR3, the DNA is TGCAGTGCGAGGTCCTACGAGCAGTACTTC. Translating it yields CSARSYEQYF.

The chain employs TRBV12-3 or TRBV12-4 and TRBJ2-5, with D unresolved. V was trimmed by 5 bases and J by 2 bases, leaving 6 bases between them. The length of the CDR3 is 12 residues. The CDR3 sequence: CASSKTQETQYF. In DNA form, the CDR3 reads TGTGCCAGCAGTAAGACTCAAGAGACCCAGTACTTC.

The CDR3 nucleotides are TGCGCCAGCAGCCAAGAGGGGGCGCGGACCTACGAGCAGTACTTC. As protein: CASSQEGARTYEQYF. The chain is built from TRBV4-1 and TRBJ2-7, with D possibly being TRBD1 (6 bases). The CDR3 is 15 amino acids. The V and J ends lost 0 bases and 2 bases respectively, with 11 bases between them. The germline CDR1 and CDR2 sequences are MGHRA and YSYEKL.

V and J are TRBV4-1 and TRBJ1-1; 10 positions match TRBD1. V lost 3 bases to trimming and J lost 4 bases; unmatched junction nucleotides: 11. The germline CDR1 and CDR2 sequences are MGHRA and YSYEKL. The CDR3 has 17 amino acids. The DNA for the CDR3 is TGCGCCAGCAGCCAGGCCACCCAGGGGGACAGGGGCACTGAAGCTTTCTTT. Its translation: CASSQATQGDRGTEAFF.

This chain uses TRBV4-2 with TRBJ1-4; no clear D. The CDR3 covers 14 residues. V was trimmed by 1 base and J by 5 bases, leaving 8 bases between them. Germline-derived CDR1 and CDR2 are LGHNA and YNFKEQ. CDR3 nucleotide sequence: TGTGCCAGCAGCCAAGGCGGAAACAATGAAAAACTGTTTTTT. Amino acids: CASSQGGNNEKLFF.

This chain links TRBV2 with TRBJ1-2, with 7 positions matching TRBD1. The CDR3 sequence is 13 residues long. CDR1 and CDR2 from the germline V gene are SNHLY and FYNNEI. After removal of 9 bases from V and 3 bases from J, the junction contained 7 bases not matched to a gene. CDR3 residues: CAREGAGDYGYTF. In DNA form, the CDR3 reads TGTGCCAGGGAGGGGGCTGGGGACTATGGCTACACCTTC.

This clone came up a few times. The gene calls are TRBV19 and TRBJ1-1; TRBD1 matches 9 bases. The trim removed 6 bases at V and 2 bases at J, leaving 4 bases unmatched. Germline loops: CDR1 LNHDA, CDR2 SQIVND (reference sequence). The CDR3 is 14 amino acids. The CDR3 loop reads CASSATGGNTEAFF. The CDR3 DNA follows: TGTGCCAGTAGCGCCACAGGGGGCAACACTGAAGCTTTCTTT.

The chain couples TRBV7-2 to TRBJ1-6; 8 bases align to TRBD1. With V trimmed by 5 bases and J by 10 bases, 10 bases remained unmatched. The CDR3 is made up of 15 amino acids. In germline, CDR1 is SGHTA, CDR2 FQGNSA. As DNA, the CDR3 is TGTGCCAGCAGCGACCAGACAGGGGCCAAGTCACCCCTCCACTTT. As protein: CASSDQTGAKSPLHF.

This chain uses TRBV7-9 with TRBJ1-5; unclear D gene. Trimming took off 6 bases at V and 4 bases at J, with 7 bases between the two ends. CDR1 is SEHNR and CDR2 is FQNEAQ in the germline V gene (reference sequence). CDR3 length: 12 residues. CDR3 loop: CASSNMNQPQHF. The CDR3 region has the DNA TGTGCCAGCAGTAACATGAATCAGCCCCAGCATTTT.